This T cell receptor (beta chain) is drawn from a study of CD8 T cells in ankylosing spondylitis (dated by TCRdb to the late 2010s). In the study overall: The study profiled T cell receptor beta repertoires in healthy donors and ankylosing spondylitis patients to find disease-linked TCR variants. The full study cohort comprised 25 ankylosing spondylitis patients and 85 to 120 healthy donors. Peripheral blood samples were taken, and synovial fluid was additionally collected from ankylosing spondylitis patients.

The data were produced on an Illumina HiSeq 2500. Quantitative 5'-RACE with molecular barcodes was used to prepare TCR beta libraries. The authors' analysis ran thus. Disease-linked TCR variants were identified with a new computational method built on a probabilistic model of VDJ rearrangement. TCRdb cleaned the public reads at Q25 with fastp, built clones with MiXCR and kept in-frame beta chains. When rows share a CDR3 protein, they turn into one entry using the most common DNA and genes. The V and J calls were not made by the authors but by TCRdb's processing. Present in this sample are more than 150,000 distinct CDR3 sequences, around a sixth of which were seen just once. The ten top clones hold 4.3% of the sample. Between the V and J ends, shortened by 1 base and 0 bases respectively, the junction contains 4 bases. Sequences SNHLY (CDR1) and FYNNEI (CDR2) are obtained from the germline V gene. The CDR3 covers 13 residues, taking in both the cysteine and the phenylalanine. The kept DNA is CDR3 alone, 39 bases in frame from the first base.

The full study reports these points: The disease-linked clones were reported to be significantly enriched in matched synovial fluid samples from ankylosing spondylitis patients. Blood from ankylosing spondylitis patients appeared to be characterized by a TCR beta motif made up of several highly homologous amino acid variants. Some TCR beta motif variants had previously been reported in synovial fluid and blood of reactive arthritis patients, which suggested common disease-initiation mechanisms. A CD8+ phenotype was shown by the disease-linked clones, which were found at relatively low frequencies in peripheral blood.

On this clonotype itself: Its antigen specificity is not known. No clone much larger than this one lies a single base away; base qualities are absent.

This receptor chain uses TRBV2 and TRBJ2-7, with no confidently assigned D gene. The source material was blood, either unsorted or a sorted T cell fraction (not recorded which). The sequence derives from a male donor aged 10 to 35 with ankylosing spondylitis or in good health (not recorded which). Donor details come from another sample of the same person, matched by shared clones. The CDR3 loop reads CASSEEFSYEQYF. The DNA reads as follows: TGTGCCAGCAGTGAAGAGTTCTCCTACGAGCAGTACTTC. With all but the CDR3 taken from the reference TRBV2 and TRBJ2-7 genes, the full variable domain is: EPEVTQTPSHQVTQMGQEVILRCVPISNHLYFYWYRQILGQKVEFLVSFYNNEISEKSEIFDDQFSVERPDGSNFTLKIRSTKLEDSAMYFCASSEEFSYEQYFGPGTRLTVT.